A selection of T cell receptor beta chains follows, all from one sample in a study of shared clonotypes between healthy human individuals. The table came from immunoSEQ multiplex PCR; TCRdb's copy has only in-frame clones and leaves some out. This table has about 1 million clones, under 80% appearing once. What was sequenced was memory CD4+ T cells sorted from blood. Receptor source: a man between 18 and 29 years old in good health. The CDR3 runs from the conserved cysteine through the conserved F or W. D genes are given only for firm matches. Rows give clone size only sometimes, using once, few, many, or a class for an expanded clone.

. | TRBJ2-2 | TRBV7-3 | . | CASSWAHNTGELFF | TGTGCCAGCAGCTGGGCCCACAACACCGGGGAGCTGTTTTTT
. | TRBJ1-2 | TRBV18 | once | CASSLRTPNYGYTF | TGTGCCAGCTCACTCCGGACACCGAACTATGGCTACACCTTC
. | TRBJ2-7 | TRBV7-8 | few | CASSKGIGEQYF | TGTGCCAGCAGTAAGGGGATCGGTGAGCAGTACTTC
. | TRBJ1-3 | TRBV4-3 | . | CASSLYSVPGNTIYF | TGCGCCAGCAGCCTTTACAGTGTCCCTGGAAACACCATATATTTT
. | TRBJ1-1 | TRBV30 | . | CAWGGGAGTEAFF | TGTGCCTGGGGTGGGGGCGCTGGCACTGAAGCTTTCTTT
. | TRBJ2-7 | TRBV11-2 | . | CASSPHQGLGQYF | TGTGCCAGCAGCCCACATCAGGGTCTGGGGCAGTACTTC
. | TRBJ1-2 | TRBV20-1 | few | CSAATGYGYTF | TGCAGTGCTGCGACAGGCTATGGCTACACCTTC
. | TRBJ2-5 | TRBV11-2 | . | CASSLGGGHPQETQYF | TGTGCCAGCAGCTTAGGCGGAGGACACCCCCAAGAGACCCAGTACTTC
TRBD2 | TRBJ2-5 | TRBV11-2 | . | CASSSIRAGGETQYF | TGTGCCAGCAGCTCCATTCGGGCGGGAGGGGAGACCCAGTACTTC
. | TRBJ1-1 | TRBV5-5 | once | CASSLLGNSNTEAFF | TGTGCCAGCAGCCTGCTGGGTAACAGCAACACTGAAGCTTTCTTT
TRBD1 | TRBJ2-7 | TRBV9 | . | CASSPGTGSPLEQYF | TGTGCCAGCAGCCCGGGGACAGGGAGTCCCCTCGAGCAGTACTTC
. | TRBJ2-3 | TRBV7-9 | . | CASSLGTGRADTQYF | TGTGCCAGCAGCTTAGGAACAGGGAGGGCAGATACGCAGTATTTT
. | TRBJ2-3 | TRBV25-1 | . | CASSETGHPSTDTQYF | TGTGCCAGCAGTGAAACAGGGCACCCTAGCACAGATACGCAGTATTTT
. | TRBJ2-3 | TRBV10-3 | few | CAISESGLTTTDTQYF | TGTGCCATCAGTGAGTCCGGCCTTACTACCACAGATACGCAGTATTTT
. | TRBJ1-1 | TRBV5-1 | . | CASSITPSERNTEAFF | TGCGCCAGCAGCATTACCCCCTCAGAGAGGAACACTGAAGCTTTCTTT
. | TRBJ1-1 | TRBV27 | few | CASSPRVNTEAFF | TGTGCCAGCAGCCCTAGGGTGAACACTGAAGCTTTCTTT
. | TRBJ1-1 | TRBV11-3 | . | CASSNRGGVEEAFF | TGTGCCAGCAGCAACCGAGGGGGGGTGGAAGAAGCTTTCTTT
. | TRBJ1-2 | TRBV2 | . | CARDLERGVEGYTF | TGTGCCAGAGACCTCGAGCGGGGAGTAGAGGGCTACACCTTC
TRBD1 | TRBJ1-2 | TRBV13 | few | CASSPDRAANYGYTF | TGTGCCAGCAGCCCGGACAGGGCCGCTAACTATGGCTACACCTTC
. | TRBJ2-5 | TRBV11-2 | . | CASSFAANREETQYF | TGTGCCAGCAGCTTTGCGGCAAACCGCGAAGAGACCCAGTACTTC
. | TRBJ1-1 | TRBV25-1 | . | CASSEGSGAFF | TGTGCCAGCAGTGAAGGGTCTGGAGCTTTCTTT
. | TRBJ1-1 | TRBV29-1 | many | CSVEDSTEAFF | TGCAGCGTTGAGGACAGCACTGAAGCTTTCTTT
. | TRBJ1-1 | TRBV6-5 | once | CAVHRDGGLNTEAFF | TGTGCCGTCCACCGGGACGGCGGGTTGAACACTGAAGCTTTCTTT
TRBD1 | TRBJ1-2 | TRBV30 | . | CAWSTGEGGYTF | TGTGCCTGGAGTACAGGGGAGGGTGGCTACACCTTC
. | TRBJ2-6 | TRBV10-2 | few | CASIGYSLATGANVLTF | TGCGCCAGCATTGGGTACAGTTTGGCAACTGGGGCCAACGTCCTGACTTTC
. | TRBJ1-1 | TRBV9 | . | CASSPRYGGEAFF | TGTGCCAGCAGCCCACGTTACGGTGGAGAAGCTTTCTTT
. | TRBJ1-1 | TRBV9 | few | CASSVGTGKMYTEAFF | TGTGCCAGCAGCGTTGGTACGGGAAAGATGTACACTGAAGCTTTCTTT
. | TRBJ1-1 | TRBV5-6 | . | CASSLGAGNTEAFF | TGTGCCAGCAGCTTGGGAGCAGGGAACACTGAAGCTTTCTTT
TRBD2 | TRBJ2-5 | TRBV4-1 | once | CASSQNGGLALETQYF | TGCGCCAGCAGCCAAAACGGGGGACTAGCTTTGGAGACCCAGTACTTC